The next 15 T cell receptor beta chains were all read from a single sample in a study of T-cell reconstitution after alpha-beta-depleted transplantation in children. For TCRbeta, the library was prepared with unique molecular identifiers. MiXCR, run by TCRdb on the PCR reads, gives a single entry per CDR3 protein. The table records 350,000 to 500,000 distinct CDR3 sequences, roughly 43% of them present only once. Source: PBMCs, taken before TCRalphabeta/CD19-depleted stem cell transplant. The receptors here all came from a girl aged 2 to 9 with aplastic anemia, due to receive a stem cell transplant.

This clonotype was recorded many times. This chain uses TRBV12-3 or TRBV12-4 with TRBJ2-7, with 7 nucleotides matching TRBD1. V shed 6 bases, J shed 6 bases, and the junction held 11 bases outside the gene matches. This CDR3 has 14 amino acids. The CDR3 coding sequence is TGTGCCAGCAGGTATGATCAGACAGGGTTCGAGCAGTACTTC. This sequence encodes CASRYDQTGFEQYF.

This clonotype was counted many times. The J gene is TRBJ2-2, the V gene TRBV5-5, with a weak D call TRBD1 (6 bases). V was clipped by 4 bases and J by 4 bases, with 14 bases between them. There are 15 residues in the CDR3. Germline assignment: CDR1 SGHKS and CDR2 YYEKEE (reference sequence). CDR3 in amino acids: CASSLSWTVTGELFF. CDR3 sequence (DNA): TGTGCCAGCAGCCTCTCTTGGACAGTCACCGGGGAGCTGTTTTTT.

This clonotype was observed a few times. The chain carries TRBV20-1 and TRBJ2-6; 12 positions agree with TRBD1. Germline V lookup: CDR1 DFQATT, CDR2 SNEGSKA (reference sequence). The CDR3 runs to 16 residues. With V trimmed by 6 bases and J by 4 bases, 7 bases remained unmatched. This chain's CDR3 is CSAPGQGAGGANVLTF. Written as DNA, the CDR3 is TGCAGTGCCCCGGGACAGGGGGCAGGAGGGGCCAACGTCCTGACTTTC.

The V call is TRBV28, the J call TRBJ2-7; 7 bases align to TRBD2. The CDR3 has 15 amino acids. Germline V gene sequence: CDR1 MDHEN, CDR2 SYDVKM. V shed 5 bases, J shed 2 bases, and the junction held 9 bases outside the gene matches. The CDR3: CASSPGGPLTYEQYF. In DNA form, the CDR3 reads TGTGCCAGCAGTCCGGGGGGTCCCCTTACCTACGAGCAGTACTTC.

The chain has TRBV20-1 and TRBJ2-7; D may be TRBD2 (6 bases). V lost 0 bases to trimming and J lost 3 bases, with 12 bases between them. CDR1 is DFQATT and CDR2 is SNEGSKA in the germline V gene (reference sequence). The CDR3 spans 14 residues. CDR3 DNA: TGCAGTGCTAGAGACCCGGACTACCTCTACGAGCAGTACTTC. It encodes CSARDPDYLYEQYF.

The CDR3 sequence is CASNGQRIGTDTQYF. The CDR3 DNA reads as TGTGCCAGCAACGGACAGAGAATAGGGACAGATACGCAGTATTTT. The J gene is TRBJ2-3, the V gene TRBV11-2; tentative D call: TRBD1 (6 bases). Germline values: CDR1 SGHAT, CDR2 FQNNGV. Trimming left V 7 bases short and J 3 bases short, with 17 bases between. This CDR3 region has 15 residues.

This clonotype appeared many times. This chain links TRBV12-3 or TRBV12-4 with TRBJ1-2, with D perhaps TRBD1 (5 bases). The V gene lost 5 bases and the J gene lost 1 base, with 14 bases spanning the gap. The CDR3 is 15 amino acids. CDR3 region: CASSNHDSLNYGYTF. CDR3 DNA: TGTGCCAGCAGTAATCACGACAGCCTTAACTATGGCTACACCTTC.

This clonotype was picked up one time. The chain combines TRBV2 with TRBJ1-5; D is unresolved. The germline gives CDR1 SNHLY, CDR2 FYNNEI. V was clipped by 3 bases and J by 7 bases, with 16 bases between them. The CDR3 covers 15 residues. In nucleotides, the CDR3 is TGTGCCAGCAGTGATGGTCAGGTGGGGAACCAGCCCCAGCATTTT. It translates to CASSDGQVGNQPQHF. The full variable domain, completed using reference TRBV2 and TRBJ1-5, is EPEVTQTPSHQVTQMGQEVILRCVPISNHLYFYWYRQILGQKVEFLVSFYNNEISEKSEIFDDQFSVERPDGSNFTLKIRSTKLEDSAMYFCASSDGQVGNQPQHFGDGTRLSIL.

The genes are TRBV30 and TRBJ1-5, with 8 nucleotides matching TRBD1. This CDR3 contains 13 residues. Germline V gene lookup returns CDR1 GTSNPN and CDR2 SVGIG (reference sequence). The V segment lost 3 bases and the J segment 2 bases; nucleotides outside the gene matches: 0. CDR3 coding DNA: TGTGCCTGGAGGGGACAGGGCAATCAGCCCCAGCATTTT. Translation: CAWRGQGNQPQHF.

This chain joins TRBV20-1 and TRBJ1-1; TRBD1 might be the D (5 bases). V was shortened by 6 bases and J by 5 bases, with 19 bases between the two germline ends. The CDR3 is made up of 14 amino acids. Germline CDR1 DFQATT, CDR2 SNEGSKA (reference sequence). The CDR3 loop is CSATSPEGRTEAFF. The DNA of the CDR3 is TGCAGTGCGACCTCTCCAGAGGGGAGGACTGAAGCTTTCTTT.

The chain uses TRBV7-2 and TRBJ1-2, with D unclear. The ends were cut back, 0 bases at V and 4 bases at J, with 12 bases in the middle. The CDR3 consists of 15 residues. Germline CDR1 is SGHTA and CDR2 is FQGNSA. The CDR3 nucleotides are TGTGCCAGCAGCTTAGCGGGGTCCCAGTCCTATGGCTACACCTTC. Its protein is CASSLAGSQSYGYTF.

This sequence joins TRBV4-1 and TRBJ2-7; 8 nucleotides line up with TRBD1. Germline CDR1 is MGHRA and CDR2 is YSYEKL. The CDR3 consists of 16 residues. With V trimmed by 7 bases and J by 3 bases, 14 bases remained unmatched. The CDR3 DNA sequence: TGCGCCAGCACTCCTTATTTGGGACAGGATTTCTACGAGCAGTACTTC. This gives the protein CASTPYLGQDFYEQYF.

This clonotype was recorded many times. The rearrangement uses TRBV29-1 and TRBJ2-1; 11 nucleotides align to TRBD2. CDR1 is SQVTM, CDR2 ANQGSEA, per germline. The CDR3 covers 12 residues. With 4 bases clipped from V and 15 bases from J, the junction kept 8 bases outside the gene matches. The DNA of the CDR3 is TGCAGCGTTGGAGTTAGCGGGAGGGAATCGTTCTTC. Protein product: CSVGVSGRESFF.

The chain employs TRBV5-1 and TRBJ2-2, with D unresolved. V was clipped by 1 base and J by 6 bases, with 16 bases between them. The germline V gene has CDR1 SGHRS and CDR2 YFSETQ. CDR3 size: 16 residues. As DNA, the CDR3 is TGCGCCAGCAGCTTGTTGGCATCAGGTGGTGCCGGGGAGCTGTTTTTT. As protein: CASSLLASGGAGELFF.

This clonotype was observed many times. The chain uses TRBV18 and TRBJ2-2; D is ambiguous. The CDR3 totals 12 residues. The germline V gene has CDR1 KGHSH and CDR2 LQKENI. Trimming took 3 bases from V and 6 from J, leaving 5 bases between them. The CDR3 DNA is TGTGCCAGCTCACCCTCGGCCGGGGAGCTGTTTTTT. Translating it yields CASSPSAGELFF.